This T cell receptor beta chain was documented in a study of graft-versus-host responses after intestinal transplantation. As for the study in general: Recipients were all induced with anti-thymocyte globulin, then given tacrolimus and steroids for approximately three years.

General study points: GvH clones surfaced in recipient marrow, some emerging earlier in ileum or blood.

The ends were cut back, 7 bases at V and 6 bases at J, with 15 bases in the middle. Germline V gives CDR1 SGHTA, CDR2 FQGNSA. The CDR3 is 13 residues long. Comments on this clone: Its antigen is as yet unknown.

The assay was immunoSEQ multiplex PCR, and TCRdb's table has in-frame clones only and misses some. The sample yields over 85,000 clones, around 93% seen once. This TCR came from a human donor who was the organ donor for an intestinal transplant. The chain couples TRBV7-2 to TRBJ2-5; D is possibly TRBD2 (6 bases). The sequencing used unstimulated CD4+ T cells sorted from spleen or lymph node cells, collected before transplant. This CDR3 reads CASTREAGQTQYF. Here the CDR3 DNA reads TGTGCCAGCACCAGGGAGGCGGGGCAGACCCAGTACTTC.